This TCR beta chain was observed in a study of neoadjuvant anti-PD-1 for oral cavity cancer (dated by TCRdb to the early 2020s). The intended sense of this specimen's time point label: before neoadjuvant nivolumab. Receptor amplification or capture employed the immunoSEQ multiplex PCR assay. TCRdb holds this immuneACCESS table with in-frame rearrangements only. Some clones are missing; in checked studies, unresolved V genes explain under half, and the rest has no known cause. In all, the sample holds thousands of clones, and just over 75% of those were seen once. The ten largest make up around 3.5% of the sample. The material was PBMCs, obtained before nivolumab (anti-PD-1) treatment. These receptors came from a person aged 40-85 years with oral cavity squamous cell carcinoma.

The chain is built from TRBV6-5 and TRBJ1-1, with D possibly matching TRBD1 (6 bases). CDR1 MNHEY and CDR2 SVGAGI come from the germline V gene. Trimming removed 5 bases at V and 5 bases at J, with 12 bases between. There are 13 residues in the CDR3. The DNA of the CDR3 is TGTGCCAGCAGTCAGGGAAGGGGGACTGAAGCTTTCTTT. It encodes CASSQGRGTEAFF.